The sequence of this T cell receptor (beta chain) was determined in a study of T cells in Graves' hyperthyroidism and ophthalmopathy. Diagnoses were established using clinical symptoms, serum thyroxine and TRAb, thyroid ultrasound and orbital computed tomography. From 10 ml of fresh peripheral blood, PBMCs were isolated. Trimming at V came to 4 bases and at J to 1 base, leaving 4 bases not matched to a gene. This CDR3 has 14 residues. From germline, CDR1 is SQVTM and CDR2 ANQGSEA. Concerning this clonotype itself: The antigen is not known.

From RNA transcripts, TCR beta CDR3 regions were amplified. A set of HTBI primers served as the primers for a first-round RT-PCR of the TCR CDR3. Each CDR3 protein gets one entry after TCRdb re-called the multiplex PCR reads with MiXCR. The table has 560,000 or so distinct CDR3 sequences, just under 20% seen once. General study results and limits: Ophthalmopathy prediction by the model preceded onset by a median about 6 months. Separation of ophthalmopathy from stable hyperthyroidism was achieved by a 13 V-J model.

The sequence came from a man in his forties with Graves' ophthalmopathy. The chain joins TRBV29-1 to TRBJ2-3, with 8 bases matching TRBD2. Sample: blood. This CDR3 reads CSVVPLAGTDTQYF. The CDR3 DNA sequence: TGCAGCGTTGTCCCACTAGCGGGCACAGATACGCAGTATTTT.